This T cell receptor beta chain comes out of a study of human T cells and chemical hapten exposure. Regarding the study as a whole: PT1 expanded TCR counts and patch test score correlated positively.

CDR3 size: 14 residues. V lost 10 bases to trimming and J lost 1 base; unmatched junction nucleotides: 3. In germline, CDR1 is LNHDA, CDR2 SQIVND (reference sequence). As to time point: patch test 1, 2 weeks after DPC sensitization. Treatment defined: therapeutic diphenylcyclopropenone sensitization with weekly scalp DPC. Sequencing started from total RNA isolated from unfractionated whole blood. Concerning this clonotype: The antigen is unknown.

TCRdb reprocessed the RACE reads with MiXCR, giving one entry per CDR3 protein. The sample consists of around 120,000 distinct CDR3 sequences, around 10% of them appearing once. The TCR comes from a middle-aged woman with alopecia areata. Some clones in this sample may be carry-over from other donors' samples. The sequencing used whole blood, collected in connection with sensitization to the hapten diphenylcyclopropenone (DPC). The chain carries TRBV19 and TRBJ2-2, with 10 positions matching TRBD2. The CDR3 nucleotides are TGTGCCATCAGGACTAGCGGGAACACCGGGGAGCTGTTTTTT. The encoded protein is CAIRTSGNTGELFF.